This TCR beta chain was observed in a study of blood T cell repertoires in COVID-19. The authors' processing: Amplification with reference gene primers provided the estimates of nucleated cell counts. Assay: immunoSEQ multiplex PCR; the TCRdb copy retains only in-frame clones and omits some. D and trimming were read from the DNA, whereas the V and J calls and clone size are those reported in that table. The sample consists of 220,000 or so clones, around 82% of them appearing once. V lost 0 bases and J lost 4, with 6 bases in between. Per the germline V gene, CDR1 is LNHNV and CDR2 is YYDKDF (reference sequence). The CDR3 has 14 amino acids.

This chain links TRBV15 with TRBJ2-2; no reliable D call. The TCR originated in an older woman with acute or convalescent COVID-19. The sequenced material came from peripheral blood. The CDR3 loop is CATSRDSVTGELFF. CDR3 nucleotides: TGTGCCACCAGCAGAGATAGTGTCACCGGGGAGCTGTTTTTT.